Following are 12 T cell receptor beta chains from one sample sequenced in a study of blood T cell repertoires in COVID-19. Assay used: immunoSEQ multiplex PCR; TCRdb lists only in-frame clones, some missing. The sample has some 150,000 clones, roughly 80% seen once. Sequencing input: peripheral blood. These TCRs come from a woman aged 50 to 60 with active or convalescent COVID-19.

V gene TRBV30 combines with J gene TRBJ2-3; maybe TRBD2 (6 bases). Trimming took 4 bases from V and 2 from J, leaving 10 bases between them. Germline values: CDR1 GTSNPN, CDR2 SVGIG (reference sequence). The CDR3 is made up of 13 amino acids. Here the CDR3 reads CAWNGGATDTQYF. The DNA of the CDR3 is TGTGCCTGGAACGGGGGAGCCACAGATACGCAGTATTTT.

CDR3 sequence reads: CASSLGGRGNTGELFF. The CDR3 bases are TGTGCCAGCAGCTTAGGTGGCAGGGGGAACACCGGGGAGCTGTTTTTT. J is TRBJ2-2 and V is TRBV7-2; possibly TRBD1 for D (6 bases). This CDR3 spans 16 amino acids. V lost 1 base and J lost 1, with 10 bases in between. The germline CDR1 and CDR2 sequences are SGHTA and FQGNSA.

This chain connects TRBV4-3 to TRBJ2-2, with D possibly matching TRBD1 (6 bases). Between the trimmed V and J ends, which lost 5 bases and 2 bases, there was a span of 9 bases. Germline V CDR1 and CDR2: LGHNA, YSLEER. The CDR3 is made up of 14 amino acids. CDR3 in amino acids: CASSRGHNTGELFF. Written as DNA, the CDR3 is TGCGCCAGCAGCAGGGGACATAACACCGGGGAGCTGTTTTTT.

The rearrangement links TRBV5-6 to TRBJ1-3; 8 positions agree with TRBD1. Germline CDR1 reads SGHDT; CDR2 reads YYEEEE. V was clipped by 2 bases and J by 3 bases; unmatched bases: 1. The CDR3 has 14 amino acids. In DNA, the CDR3 is TGTGCCAGCAGCTTCGGACAGGGTGGAAACACCATATATTTT. Translation gives CASSFGQGGNTIYF.

CDR3 DNA: TGTGCCAGCAGCTTCGCGGGAAGCGGATACAATGAGCAGTTCTTC. Translated: CASSFAGSGYNEQFF. The chain employs TRBV11-1 and TRBJ2-1, with D possibly TRBD2 on 6 matching bases. Per germline, CDR1 SGHAT and CDR2 FQDESV (reference sequence). V lost 3 bases to trimming and J lost 4 bases, with 13 bases between them. CDR3 length equals 15 residues.

There are a few counts of this clone. The chain is built from TRBV9 and TRBJ2-3; TRBD2 might be the D (7 bases). CDR1 and CDR2 from the germline V gene are SGDLS and YYNGEE. Trimming cost V 4 bases and J 0 bases, with 18 bases left between them. This CDR3 region has 17 residues. The CDR3 loop reads CASSPRAAGASTDTQYF. The DNA for the CDR3 is TGTGCCAGCAGCCCGAGGGCGGCGGGGGCTAGCACAGATACGCAGTATTTT.

This clone was found a few times. V is TRBV7-7 and J is TRBJ2-1; 11 positions match TRBD2. The CDR3 is 16 amino acids. Trimming cost V 1 base and J 3 bases; bases outside gene matches: 2. Germline CDR1 SSHAT, CDR2 FNYEAQ (reference sequence). The CDR3 DNA follows: TGTGCCAGCAGCTTAGTAGCGGGAGGGGGCTACAATGAGCAGTTCTTC. Amino acid sequence: CASSLVAGGGYNEQFF.

The V and J genes are TRBV6-1 and TRBJ1-5; D gene ambiguous. Trimming took off 1 base at V and 7 bases at J, with 17 bases between the two ends. There are 16 residues in the CDR3. CDR1 MNHNS and CDR2 SASEGT come from the germline V gene. The CDR3 loop is CASSEGELRGSQPQHF. The CDR3 DNA sequence: TGTGCCAGCAGTGAAGGGGAGTTACGCGGCAGCCAGCCCCAGCATTTT.

In this sample, this clone turned up a few times. Here the CDR3 reads CASSDRRSNNEQFF. In DNA form, the CDR3 reads TGTGCCAGCAGCGATCGGAGAAGCAACAATGAGCAGTTCTTC. V usage is TRBV7-3 and J usage is TRBJ2-1; no firm D call. This CDR3 has 14 residues. Per the germline V gene, CDR1 is SGHTA and CDR2 is FQGTGA. Trimming removed 5 bases at V and 5 bases at J, with 13 bases between.

V and J are TRBV2 and TRBJ1-2; D gene ambiguous. V was pared by 0 bases and J by 2 bases, with 16 bases between. CDR3 length: 17 amino acids. Per the germline V gene, CDR1 is SNHLY and CDR2 is FYNNEI. Here the CDR3 DNA reads TGTGCCAGCAGTGAAGCGCTTCGGAGCCTAATGAACTATGGCTACACCTTC. Translated, it gives CASSEALRSLMNYGYTF. The full variable domain, its missing parts supplied by reference TRBV2 and TRBJ1-2, is EPEVTQTPSHQVTQMGQEVILRCVPISNHLYFYWYRQILGQKVEFLVSFYNNEISEKSEIFDDQFSVERPDGSNFTLKIRSTKLEDSAMYFCASSEALRSLMNYGYTFGSGTRLTVV.

The V and J genes are TRBV3-1 (or the pseudogene TRBV3-2) and TRBJ2-7; D not certain. Germline CDR1 is LGHDT and CDR2 is YNNKEL (reference sequence). The V end was cut by 8 bases, the J end by 0 bases, with 8 bases between. There are 12 residues in the CDR3. The CDR3 sequence is CASASSSYEQYF. The CDR3 coding sequence is TGTGCCAGCGCTAGTAGCTCCTACGAGCAGTACTTC.

This clone has only a few counts. The chain links TRBV7-2 to TRBJ1-1; D call uncertain. V lost 1 base, J lost 8 bases, and 8 bases lay in between. The CDR3 is made up of 12 amino acids. Germline V lookup: CDR1 SGHTA, CDR2 FQGNSA. This chain's CDR3 is CASSLVGREAFF. The CDR3 DNA reads TGTGCCAGCAGCTTAGTGGGCCGGGAAGCTTTCTTT.